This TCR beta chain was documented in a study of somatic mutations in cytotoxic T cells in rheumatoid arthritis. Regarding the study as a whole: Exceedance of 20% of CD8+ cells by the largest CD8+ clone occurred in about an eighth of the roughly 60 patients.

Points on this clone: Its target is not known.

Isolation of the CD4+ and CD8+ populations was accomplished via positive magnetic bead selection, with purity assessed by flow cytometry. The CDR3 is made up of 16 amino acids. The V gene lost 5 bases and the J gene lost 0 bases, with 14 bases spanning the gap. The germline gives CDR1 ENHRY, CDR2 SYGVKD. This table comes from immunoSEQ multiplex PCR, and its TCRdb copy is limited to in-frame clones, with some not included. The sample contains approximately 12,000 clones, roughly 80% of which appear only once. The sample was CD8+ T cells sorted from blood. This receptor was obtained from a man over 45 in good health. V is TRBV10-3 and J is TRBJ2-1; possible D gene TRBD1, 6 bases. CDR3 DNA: TGTGCCATCAGTTGGGGGCCCCTAAGCTCCTACAATGAGCAGTTCTTC. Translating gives CAISWGPLSSYNEQFF.